This T cell receptor (beta chain) was found in a study of blood T cell repertoires in COVID-19. Clones were read by immunoSEQ multiplex PCR, and TCRdb kept only the in-frame ones, dropping some. The sample holds fewer than 450,000 clones; roughly 87% are singletons and the top ten take roughly 0.94%. The trim removed 4 bases at V and 10 bases at J, leaving 10 bases unmatched. CDR1 is LGHDT, CDR2 YNNKEL, per germline (reference sequence). The CDR3 runs to 16 residues. This sequence originates from a woman younger than 45 who had recovered from COVID-19. The chain is built from TRBV3-1 (or the pseudogene TRBV3-2) and TRBJ1-6; 10 nucleotides agree with TRBD1. The sequencing input was PBMCs or T cells enriched from blood (not recorded which). The CDR3 DNA follows: TGTGCCAGCAGCCTAACTCCGGGACAGGGGTTCTCACCCCTCCACTTT. This sequence encodes CASSLTPGQGFSPLHF.